A single sample is the source of the 27 T cell receptor beta chains below, sequenced in a study of memory B cells and T cells in multiple sclerosis. No antigen is known for these receptors. Stimulus-free culture yielded autoproliferating CFSE-dim and non-proliferating CFSE-high T cells, each sequenced separately. Pooled replicate wells came from about 50 million CFSE-labeled PBMCs cultured 7 days without stimulus. This table comes from immunoSEQ multiplex PCR, and its TCRdb copy is limited to in-frame clones, with some not included. The sample records over 35,000 clones, around 80% being singletons. The sample was PBMCs from blood kept in culture. These receptors all come from a human donor with multiple sclerosis.

The chain is built from TRBV6-5 and TRBJ2-7, with 8 bases lining up with TRBD2. After removal of 0 bases from V and 3 bases from J, the junction contained 7 bases not matched to a gene. Germline loops: CDR1 MNHEY, CDR2 SVGAGI. CDR3 length: 16 residues. CDR3 sequence reads: CASSYSTGTRFYEQYF. The CDR3 bases are TGTGCCAGCAGTTACTCGACCGGGACTAGATTCTACGAGCAGTACTTC.

The chain couples TRBV28 to TRBJ2-1, with 9 bases aligning to TRBD2. V shed 5 bases and J 6 bases; nucleotides not matched to a gene: 11. The CDR3 runs to 16 residues. In germline, CDR1 is MDHEN, CDR2 SYDVKM. CDR3 nucleotides: TGTGCCAGCAGTCAATATCTAGCGGGGATAGGCAATGAGCAGTTCTTC. Its protein is CASSQYLAGIGNEQFF.

The chain carries TRBV9 and TRBJ2-5; 7 bases are shared with TRBD1. This CDR3 spans 17 amino acids. The V and J ends lost 0 bases and 4 bases, in that order; junction bases with no gene match: 12. The V gene's germline CDR1 is SGDLS and CDR2 YYNGEE. CDR3 nucleotide sequence: TGTGCCAGCAGCGTAGGGGGCAGGGGGAGAATTGGAGAGACCCAGTACTTC. The encoded protein is CASSVGGRGRIGETQYF. The full variable domain, with the rest looked up from reference TRBV9 and TRBJ2-5, is DSGVTQTPKHLITATGQRVTLRCSPRSGDLSVYWYQQSLDQGLQFLIQYYNGEERAKGNILERFSAQQFPDLHSELNLSSLELGDSALYFCASSVGGRGRIGETQYFGPGTRLLVL.

Here the CDR3 reads CASSLSTRFNQPQHF. In nucleotides, the CDR3 is TGTGCCAGCAGTTTATCTACCAGATTCAATCAGCCCCAGCATTTT. This chain links TRBV27 with TRBJ1-5; no firm D call. The CDR3 spans 15 residues. Germline CDR1 is MNHEY and CDR2 is SMNVEV (reference sequence). V lost 0 bases and J lost 3, with 9 bases in between.

This chain joins TRBV6-1 and TRBJ1-4; D perhaps matches TRBD1 (6 bases). This CDR3 is built from 14 residues. The germline V gene encodes CDR1 MNHNS and CDR2 SASEGT. Trimming stripped 10 bases from V and 4 bases from J, with 16 bases between. CDR3 loop: CATQRTARNEKLFF. CDR3 nucleotide sequence: TGTGCCACCCAAAGGACAGCCCGTAATGAAAAACTGTTTTTT.

J is TRBJ1-5 and V is TRBV6-1; a weak D match, TRBD1 (5 bases). The V and J ends lost 7 bases and 6 bases respectively, with 19 bases between them. Per the germline V gene, CDR1 is MNHNS and CDR2 is SASEGT. The CDR3 extends over 15 amino acids. The CDR3 protein is CASISRGGVGQPQHF. CDR3 in DNA: TGTGCCAGCATCTCTCGTGGGGGTGTGGGTCAGCCCCAGCATTTT.

The chain has TRBV5-6 and TRBJ2-2; maybe TRBD1 (5 bases). Germline CDR1 reads SGHDT; CDR2 reads YYEEEE. Trimming removed 2 bases from V and 3 bases from J, with 8 bases in between. This CDR3 region has 14 residues. CDR3 residues: CASSFQGYTGELFF. The CDR3 bases are TGTGCCAGCAGCTTTCAGGGCTACACCGGGGAGCTGTTTTTT.

The J gene is TRBJ1-2, the V gene TRBV6-5, with D unclear. The CDR3 length is 13 residues. CDR1 is MNHEY and CDR2 is SVGAGI in the germline V gene. Trimming pared 5 bases from V and 4 bases from J, leaving 11 bases between. The CDR3 is CASSTPEFYGYTF. CDR3 DNA sequence: TGTGCCAGCAGTACCCCAGAGTTCTATGGCTACACCTTC.

The chain joins TRBV6-1 to TRBJ1-2, with 12 bases matching TRBD1. Germline CDR1 reads MNHNS; CDR2 reads SASEGT. Trimming removed 1 base from V and 8 bases from J; junction bases left unmatched: 8. The CDR3 length is 16 residues. CDR3 bases: TGTGCCAGCAGTGAAGGACCGGGACAGGGGGCGAGAGGCTACACCTTC. Translation: CASSEGPGQGARGYTF.

V gene TRBV9 combines with J gene TRBJ1-1; no reliable D call. The germline V gene has CDR1 SGDLS and CDR2 YYNGEE. The CDR3 loop spans 13 amino acids. Trimming removed 3 bases at V and 10 bases at J, with 16 bases between. The DNA of the CDR3 is TGTGCCAGCAGCGACCCCACGGGGAAAGGAGCTTTCTTT. Its translation: CASSDPTGKGAFF.

V usage is TRBV5-1 and J usage is TRBJ2-1; D is ambiguous. V lost 0 bases to trimming and J lost 8 bases, with 15 bases between them. Germline CDR1 is SGHRS and CDR2 is YFSETQ. There are 15 residues in the CDR3. For the CDR3, the DNA is TGCGCCAGCAGCTTGGATAACCGGAAAACGGATGAGCAGTTCTTC. Its translation: CASSLDNRKTDEQFF.

V is TRBV30 and J is TRBJ2-7; 7 nucleotides align to TRBD1. V lost 1 base to trimming and J lost 1 base; unmatched junction nucleotides: 16. Germline CDR1 GTSNPN, CDR2 SVGIG (reference sequence). This CDR3 is 18 amino acids long. The CDR3 spells CAWSGFRDRSGWSYEQYF. The CDR3, as DNA: TGTGCCTGGAGTGGATTCCGGGACAGATCCGGGTGGTCCTACGAGCAGTACTTC.

The chain carries TRBV6-6 and TRBJ1-5; TRBD1 matches at 7 bases. The CDR3 spans 15 residues. Germline V gives CDR1 MNHNY, CDR2 SVGAGI (reference sequence). Trimming removed 2 bases from V and 4 bases from J; junction bases left unmatched: 5. The DNA of the CDR3 is TGTGCCAGCAGTTACGTAGTGGGACAGAATCAGCCCCAGCATTTT. Amino acids: CASSYVVGQNQPQHF.

The chain combines TRBV6-5 with TRBJ2-2; D gene unclear. This CDR3 contains 12 residues. The V gene lost 6 bases and the J gene lost 2 bases, with 4 bases spanning the gap. Germline V gene data show CDR1 as MNHEY and CDR2 as SVGAGI. DNA for the CDR3: TGTGCCAGCAGCCGAAACACCGGGGAGCTGTTTTTT. Protein product: CASSRNTGELFF.

The chain combines TRBV9 with TRBJ2-2; TRBD2 matches at 13 bases. J lost 7 bases, V lost 3 bases, and 12 bases had no gene match. Looked up from germline, CDR1 is SGDLS and CDR2 is YYNGEE. CDR3 size: 18 residues. The CDR3 DNA reads as TGTGCCAGCAGCGATGGACTAGCGGGGGACTACAACTTCGGGGAGCTGTTTTTT. It encodes CASSDGLAGDYNFGELFF.

This chain links TRBV14 with TRBJ2-2; TRBD1 aligns across 7 bases. Germline V gene sequence: CDR1 SGHDN, CDR2 FVKESK. V dropped 1 base and J dropped 4; count of bases not matched to a gene: 6. This CDR3 region has 16 residues. The CDR3 here is CASSQGGTVTTGELFF. CDR3 bases: TGTGCCAGCAGCCAAGGTGGGACAGTTACCACCGGGGAGCTGTTTTTT.

V is TRBV2 and J is TRBJ1-2; no clear D gene. The CDR3 is made up of 12 amino acids. Germline V gives CDR1 SNHLY, CDR2 FYNNEI. Trimming stripped 7 bases from V and 0 bases from J, with 6 bases between. Here the CDR3 reads CASIKTNYGYTF. As DNA, the CDR3 is TGTGCCAGCATAAAGACTAACTATGGCTACACCTTC.

This clone was detected only a few times. V gene TRBV5-1 combines with J gene TRBJ2-3; 11 bases agree with TRBD2. This CDR3 is built from 16 residues. CDR1 SGHRS and CDR2 YFSETQ come from the germline V gene. V lost 0 bases, J lost 4 bases, and 4 bases stayed unmatched. The CDR3 DNA reads as TGCGCCAGCAGCTTGGGATTAGCGGGGGGGCCAGATACGCAGTATTTT. This encodes CASSLGLAGGPDTQYF. The full variable domain, its missing parts supplied by reference TRBV5-1 and TRBJ2-3, is KAGVTQTPRYLIKTRGQQVTLSCSPISGHRSVSWYQQTPGQGLQFLFEYFSETQRNKGNFPGRFSGRQFSNSRSEMNVSTLELGDSALYLCASSLGLAGGPDTQYFGPGTRLTVL.

V and J are TRBV28 and TRBJ1-5, with 8 bases matching TRBD1. Germline CDR1 and CDR2: MDHEN and SYDVKM. The length of the CDR3 is 15 residues. V was clipped by 5 bases and J by 7 bases; unmatched bases: 10. The CDR3 region is CASSPGDRSGQPQHF. In nucleotides, the CDR3 is TGTGCCAGCAGTCCCGGGGACAGGTCAGGGCAGCCCCAGCATTTT.

V usage is TRBV5-1 and J usage is TRBJ1-4, with a tentative D call TRBD1 (5 bases). The CDR3 extends over 15 amino acids. Germline V gives CDR1 SGHRS, CDR2 YFSETQ. Trimming stripped 2 bases from V and 8 bases from J, with 16 bases between. CDR3 sequence (DNA): TGCGCCAGCAGCTTAAAGGGTTGGGGGTACGAAAAACTGTTTTTT. This encodes CASSLKGWGYEKLFF. The full variable domain, rest sourced from reference TRBV5-1 and TRBJ1-4, is KAGVTQTPRYLIKTRGQQVTLSCSPISGHRSVSWYQQTPGQGLQFLFEYFSETQRNKGNFPGRFSGRQFSNSRSEMNVSTLELGDSALYLCASSLKGWGYEKLFFGSGTQLSVL.

The rearrangement uses TRBV27 and TRBJ1-1; 11 bases are shared with TRBD1. Germline V gives CDR1 MNHEY, CDR2 SMNVEV (reference sequence). The V segment lost 4 bases and the J segment 6 bases; nucleotides outside the gene matches: 7. The CDR3 runs 15 residues. This chain's CDR3 is CASSSWTGGLPEAFF. DNA of the CDR3: TGTGCCAGCAGTTCTTGGACAGGGGGCTTACCTGAAGCTTTCTTT.

The V and J genes are TRBV7-9 and TRBJ2-5; perhaps TRBD1 as D (6 bases). Trimming shortened V by 5 bases and J by 5 bases, and 9 bases separated the two germline ends. The CDR3 runs to 12 residues. Germline-derived CDR1 and CDR2 are SEHNR and FQNEAQ (reference sequence). The CDR3 loop is CASSLQGETQYF. Here the CDR3 DNA reads TGTGCCAGCAGCCTTCAGGGGGAGACCCAGTACTTC. Full variable domain (outside the CDR3, taken from reference TRBV7-9 and TRBJ2-5): DTGVSQNPRHKITKRGQNVTFRCDPISEHNRLYWYRQTLGQGPEFLTYFQNEAQLEKSRLLSDRFSAERPKGSFSTLEIQRTEQGDSAMYLCASSLQGETQYFGPGTRLLVL.

The chain employs TRBV7-9 and TRBJ1-1; TRBD1 agrees at 7 bases. Germline CDR1 reads SEHNR; CDR2 reads FQNEAQ (reference sequence). The CDR3 length is 13 residues. Losses at the gene ends were 8 bases for V and 0 bases for J; bases not matched to a gene: 3. CDR3 in DNA: TGTGCCAGCTTGGGACAGATGAACACTGAAGCTTTCTTT. Protein sequence: CASLGQMNTEAFF.

In its sample, this clone ranks as medium-sized. The chain carries TRBV7-9 and TRBJ1-3; no definite D call. Germline lookup yields CDR1 SEHNR and CDR2 FQNEAQ (reference sequence). The CDR3 consists of 12 residues. Trimming removed 11 bases at V and 2 bases at J, with 10 bases between. The chain's CDR3 is CAQQLPGNTIYF. CDR3 bases: TGTGCCCAACAACTTCCTGGAAACACCATATATTTT.

The rearrangement uses TRBV7-8 and TRBJ2-3; no clear D. Germline V gene data show CDR1 as SGHVS and CDR2 as FQNEAQ. Between the trimmed V and J ends, which lost 5 bases and 4 bases, there was a span of 10 bases. The CDR3 loop spans 13 amino acids. This chain's CDR3 is CASSPPRADTQYF. CDR3 nucleotides: TGTGCCAGCAGCCCCCCGCGAGCAGATACGCAGTATTTT.

CDR3 residues: CASSVDTGFYEQYF. The CDR3 coding sequence is TGTGCCAGCAGCGTAGATACGGGGTTTTACGAGCAGTACTTC. The genes are TRBV9 and TRBJ2-7, with a weak D call TRBD2 (5 bases). Germline CDR1 is SGDLS and CDR2 is YYNGEE. V lost 0 bases, J lost 4 bases, and 11 bases lay in between. The CDR3 has 14 amino acids.

The chain carries TRBV5-1 and TRBJ1-1; tentatively, D is TRBD1 (6 bases). V was trimmed by 4 bases and J by 8 bases, leaving 12 bases between them. The CDR3 sequence is 12 residues long. Per the germline V gene, CDR1 is SGHRS and CDR2 is YFSETQ. The CDR3 bases are TGCGCCAGCAGCGACTGGGGGGGCGAAGCTTTCTTT. Translating it yields CASSDWGGEAFF.